These T cell receptor beta chains were read from a single sample in a study of blood T cell repertoires in COVID-19. The protocol was immunoSEQ multiplex PCR, while the TCRdb copy is restricted to in-frame clones and leaves out a portion. This table holds hundreds of thousands of clones, about nine tenths found once. The specimen was peripheral blood. The receptors originated from a woman aged 45-65 years with acute or convalescent COVID-19. CDR3s include the opening cysteine and the closing phenylalanine or tryptophan. Each record gives: V gene, clone size, J gene, D gene, CDR3 DNA, CDR3 protein. D genes are given only for firm matches. Rows may omit the clone size; those that give it use once, few, many or a size class.

V gene: TRBV11-3
clone size: -
J gene: TRBJ2-3
D gene: TRBD1
CDR3 DNA: TGTGCCAGCAGCCACCGGGACAGTGTTACGGATACGCAGTATTTT
CDR3 protein: CASSHRDSVTDTQYF

V gene: TRBV5-1
clone size: -
J gene: TRBJ2-1
D gene: TRBD1
CDR3 DNA: TGCGCCAGCAGCACGGGACAGGGGAGTTACAATGAGCAGTTCTTC
CDR3 protein: CASSTGQGSYNEQFF

V gene: TRBV30
clone size: -
J gene: TRBJ1-4
D gene: TRBD1
CDR3 DNA: TGTGCCTGGAGTCCGGGACAGGGGGTTGAAAAACTGTTTTTT
CDR3 protein: CAWSPGQGVEKLFF

V gene: TRBV3-1/TRBV3-2
clone size: many
J gene: TRBJ2-7
D gene: -
CDR3 DNA: TGTGCCAGCAGCCAAATCCCAGGGGAAGGCGAGCAGTACTTC
CDR3 protein: CASSQIPGEGEQYF

V gene: TRBV6-6
clone size: -
J gene: TRBJ2-3
D gene: TRBD1
CDR3 DNA: TGTGCCGGCCGGGACAGGGGTCTTTGCACAGATACGCAGTATTTT
CDR3 protein: CAGRDRGLCTDTQYF

V gene: TRBV7-2
clone size: -
J gene: TRBJ2-5
D gene: TRBD2
CDR3 DNA: TGTGCCAGCAGCCCGATGGGACTACCCGAGGAGACCCAGTACTTC
CDR3 protein: CASSPMGLPEETQYF

V gene: TRBV6-5
clone size: once
J gene: TRBJ1-3
D gene: TRBD1
CDR3 DNA: TGTGCCAGCAGTTACTCGACAGGGCGATCTGGAAACACCATATATTTT
CDR3 protein: CASSYSTGRSGNTIYF

V gene: TRBV6-6
clone size: -
J gene: TRBJ2-3
D gene: -
CDR3 DNA: TGTGCCAGCAGCCGACTTCGCGGGAGCACAGATACGCAGTATTTT
CDR3 protein: CASSRLRGSTDTQYF

V gene: TRBV30
clone size: few
J gene: TRBJ2-5
D gene: TRBD2
CDR3 DNA: TGTGCCTGGAGTCGGAGCGGGGACCAAGAGACCCAGTACTTC
CDR3 protein: CAWSRSGDQETQYF

V gene: TRBV7-2
clone size: -
J gene: TRBJ1-5
D gene: -
CDR3 DNA: TGTGCCAGCAGTAAAAATAGCAATCAGCCCCAGCATTTT
CDR3 protein: CASSKNSNQPQHF

V gene: TRBV6-5
clone size: -
J gene: TRBJ2-1
D gene: -
CDR3 DNA: TGTGCCAGCAGCCTAGACCAGAGCTCCTACAATGAGCAGTTCTTC
CDR3 protein: CASSLDQSSYNEQFF

V gene: TRBV2
clone size: -
J gene: TRBJ2-3
D gene: TRBD2
CDR3 DNA: TGTGCCAGCAGTGAGTCGGGGGGGCCAAATACGCAGTATTTT
CDR3 protein: CASSESGGPNTQYF

V gene: TRBV10-3
clone size: -
J gene: TRBJ2-5
D gene: -
CDR3 DNA: TGTGCCATCAGTGAGTCACGGCAGGGAGAGACCCAGTACTTC
CDR3 protein: CAISESRQGETQYF

V gene: TRBV9
clone size: -
J gene: TRBJ1-1
D gene: -
CDR3 DNA: TGTGCCAGCAGCGTAATCAGGGGCTCTGAAGCTTTCTTT
CDR3 protein: CASSVIRGSEAFF

V gene: TRBV28
clone size: -
J gene: TRBJ1-2
D gene: -
CDR3 DNA: TGTGCCAGCAGTTTAGAAGACCAGGGGGGCTACACCTTC
CDR3 protein: CASSLEDQGGYTF

V gene: TRBV11-3
clone size: -
J gene: TRBJ2-3
D gene: TRBD2
CDR3 DNA: TGTGCCAGCAGAAGGACTAGCGGGGGTGATACGCAGTATTTT
CDR3 protein: CASRRTSGGDTQYF